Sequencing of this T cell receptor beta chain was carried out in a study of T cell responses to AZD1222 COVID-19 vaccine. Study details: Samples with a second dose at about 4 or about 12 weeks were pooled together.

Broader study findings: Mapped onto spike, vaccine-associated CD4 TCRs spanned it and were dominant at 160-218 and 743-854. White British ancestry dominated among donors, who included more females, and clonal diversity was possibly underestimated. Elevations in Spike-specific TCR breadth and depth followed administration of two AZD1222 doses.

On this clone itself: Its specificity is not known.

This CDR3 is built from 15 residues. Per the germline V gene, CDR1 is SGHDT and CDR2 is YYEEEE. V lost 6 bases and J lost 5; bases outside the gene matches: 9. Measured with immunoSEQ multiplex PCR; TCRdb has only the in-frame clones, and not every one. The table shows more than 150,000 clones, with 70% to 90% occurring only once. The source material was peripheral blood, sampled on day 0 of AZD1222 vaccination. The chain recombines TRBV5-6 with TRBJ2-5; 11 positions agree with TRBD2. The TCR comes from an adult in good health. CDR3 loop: CASIPGTSGWETQYF. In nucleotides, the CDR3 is TGTGCCAGCATCCCCGGGACTAGCGGATGGGAGACCCAGTACTTC.